The source of this TCR beta chain is a study of T cell clonotyping in hematopoietic cell transplantation. General observations from the study: Recipient TCR diversity dropped after transplant; expanded clonotypes rose from day 30 to 180. No sorting was done, leaving CD4 and CD8 contributions mixed. At the given depth, recipient repertoires were over 95% de novo clonotypes.

Concerning this clone itself: Its antigen remains unknown.

The method was immunoSEQ multiplex PCR; TCRdb's version includes in-frame clones alone and lacks a portion of them. The sample carries over a thousand clones, 65% to 70% recorded once. Recipients were bled about 28 days pretransplant and at posttransplant days 30, 100, 180. V was pared by 4 bases and J by 7 bases, with 15 bases between. This CDR3 region has 13 residues. Germline V lookup: CDR1 SGHDT, CDR2 YYEEEE. The origin of this receptor is a female patient aged 30-39 years who had an allogeneic stem cell transplant, so T cells may come from the graft donor. Some clones in this sample may be carry-over from other donors' samples. The chain has TRBV5-6 and TRBJ2-7; D is uncertain. This material consisted of peripheral blood mononuclear cells, taken 100 days after allogeneic stem cell transplant. CDR3 sequence reads: CASSPGSIREQYF. The CDR3 nucleotides are TGTGCCAGCAGCCCTGGGTCAATAAGGGAGCAGTACTTC.